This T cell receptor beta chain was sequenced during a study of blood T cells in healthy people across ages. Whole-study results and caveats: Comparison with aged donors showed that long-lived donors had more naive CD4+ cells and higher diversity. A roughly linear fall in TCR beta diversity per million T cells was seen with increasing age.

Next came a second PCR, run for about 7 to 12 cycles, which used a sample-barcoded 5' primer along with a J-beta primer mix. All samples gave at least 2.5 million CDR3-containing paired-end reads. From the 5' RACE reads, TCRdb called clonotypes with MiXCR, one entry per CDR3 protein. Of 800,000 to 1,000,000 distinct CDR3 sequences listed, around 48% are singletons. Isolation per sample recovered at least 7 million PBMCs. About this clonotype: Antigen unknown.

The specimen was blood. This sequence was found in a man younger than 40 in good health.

This chain's CDR3 is CASSFLSGAKNIQYF. CDR3 nucleotide sequence: TGCGCCAGCAGCTTTCTAAGTGGGGCCAAAAACATTCAGTACTTC. The chain links TRBV5-1 to TRBJ2-4; D unclear. CDR1 is SGHRS, CDR2 YFSETQ, per germline. This CDR3 is 15 amino acids long. Between the trimmed V and J ends, which lost 2 bases and 1 base, there was a span of 10 bases.